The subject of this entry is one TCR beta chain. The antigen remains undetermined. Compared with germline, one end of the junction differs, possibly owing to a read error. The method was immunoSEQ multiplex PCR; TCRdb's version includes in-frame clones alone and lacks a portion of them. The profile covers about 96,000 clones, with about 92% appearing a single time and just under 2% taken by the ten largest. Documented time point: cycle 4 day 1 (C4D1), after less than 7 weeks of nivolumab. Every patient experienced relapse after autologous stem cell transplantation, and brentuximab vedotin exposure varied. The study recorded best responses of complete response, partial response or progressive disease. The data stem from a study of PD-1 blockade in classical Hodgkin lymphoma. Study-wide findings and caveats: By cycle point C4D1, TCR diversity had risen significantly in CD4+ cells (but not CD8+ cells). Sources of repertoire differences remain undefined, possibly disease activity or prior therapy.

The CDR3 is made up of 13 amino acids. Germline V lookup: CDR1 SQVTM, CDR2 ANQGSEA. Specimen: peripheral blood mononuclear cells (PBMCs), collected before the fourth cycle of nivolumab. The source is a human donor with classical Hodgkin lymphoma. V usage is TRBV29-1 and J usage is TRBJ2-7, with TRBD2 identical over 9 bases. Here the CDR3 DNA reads TGCAGCGTTGGTGTAGCGGGAGCCTACGGGCAGTACTTC. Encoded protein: CSVGVAGAYGQYF.